This T cell receptor (beta chain) was found in a study of blood T cell repertoires in COVID-19. Study details: Acute and convalescent COVID-19 specimens originated in the United States, Italy and Spain. From T cells, B-cell-depleted T cells, or PBMCs came the material, which was cDNA or gDNA.

This clone has just one count. Study processing details: Nucleated cell number was recorded as an estimate derived from reference gene primer amplification. Libraries were prepared by immunoSEQ multiplex PCR; TCRdb keeps only in-frame clonotypes and omits some of them. V and J calls plus clone size are reproduced from that table; the DNA served to infer D and trimming. The table shows about 170,000 clones, with roughly nine tenths occurring only once. The CDR3 is 14 residues long. Trimming removed 7 bases from V and 6 bases from J; junction bases left unmatched: 8. Germline V gene lookup returns CDR1 SNHLY and CDR2 FYNNEI.

The receptor was derived from a man aged 60 to 75 with acute or convalescent COVID-19. The chain carries TRBV2 and TRBJ2-2; 7 nucleotides match TRBD2. The source material was peripheral blood. CDR3 residues: CASMRLAGAGELFF. The CDR3 DNA follows: TGTGCCAGCATGAGACTAGCCGGAGCCGGGGAGCTGTTTTTT.